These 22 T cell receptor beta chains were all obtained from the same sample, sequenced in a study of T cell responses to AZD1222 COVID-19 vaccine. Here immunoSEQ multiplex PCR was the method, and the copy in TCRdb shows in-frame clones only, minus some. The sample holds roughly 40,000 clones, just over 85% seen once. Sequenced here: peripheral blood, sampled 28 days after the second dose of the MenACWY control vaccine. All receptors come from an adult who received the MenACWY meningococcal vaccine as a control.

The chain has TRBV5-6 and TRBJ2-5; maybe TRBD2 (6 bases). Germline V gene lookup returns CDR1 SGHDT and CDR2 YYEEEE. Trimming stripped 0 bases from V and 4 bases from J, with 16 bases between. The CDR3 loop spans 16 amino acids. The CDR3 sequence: CASSLDLGGVRETQYF. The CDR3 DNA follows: TGTGCCAGCAGCTTGGATCTAGGAGGGGTTAGAGAGACCCAGTACTTC. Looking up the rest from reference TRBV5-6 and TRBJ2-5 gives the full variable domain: DAGVTQSPTHLIKTRGQQVTLRCSPKSGHDTVSWYQQALGQGPQFIFQYYEEEERQRGNFPDRFSGHQFPNYSSELNVNALLLGDSALYLCASSLDLGGVRETQYFGPGTRLLVL.

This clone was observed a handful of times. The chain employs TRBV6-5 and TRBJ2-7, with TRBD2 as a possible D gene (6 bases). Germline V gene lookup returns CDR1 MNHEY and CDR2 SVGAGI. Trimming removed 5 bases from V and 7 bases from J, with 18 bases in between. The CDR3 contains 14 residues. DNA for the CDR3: TGTGCCAGCAGTCAGTGGACTAAGGTTCCGGAGCAGTACTTC. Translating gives CASSQWTKVPEQYF.

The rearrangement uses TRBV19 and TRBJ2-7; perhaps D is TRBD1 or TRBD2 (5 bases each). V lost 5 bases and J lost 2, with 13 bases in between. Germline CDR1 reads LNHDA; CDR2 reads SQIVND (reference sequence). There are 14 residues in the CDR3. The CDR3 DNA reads TGTGCCAGTAGTGAGGGGACGTTAGCCTACGAGCAGTACTTC. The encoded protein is CASSEGTLAYEQYF.

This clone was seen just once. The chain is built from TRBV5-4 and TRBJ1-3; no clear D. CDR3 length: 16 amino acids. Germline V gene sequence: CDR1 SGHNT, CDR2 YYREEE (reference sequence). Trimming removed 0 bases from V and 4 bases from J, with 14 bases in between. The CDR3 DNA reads TGTGCCAGCAGCTTGGGACGGACTACTGGAGGAAACACCATATATTTT. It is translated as CASSLGRTTGGNTIYF. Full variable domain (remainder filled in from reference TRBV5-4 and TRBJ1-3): ETGVTQSPTHLIKTRGQQVTLRCSSQSGHNTVSWYQQALGQGPQFIFQYYREEENGRGNFPPRFSGLQFPNYSSELNVNALELDDSALYLCASSLGRTTGGNTIYFGEGSWLTVV.

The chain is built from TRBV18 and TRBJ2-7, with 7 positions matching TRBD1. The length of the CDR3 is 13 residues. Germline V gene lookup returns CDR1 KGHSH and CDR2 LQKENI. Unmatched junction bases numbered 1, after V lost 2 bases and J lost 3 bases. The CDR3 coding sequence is TGTGCCAGCTCACCAGGGGACAGCTACGAGCAGTACTTC. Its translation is CASSPGDSYEQYF.

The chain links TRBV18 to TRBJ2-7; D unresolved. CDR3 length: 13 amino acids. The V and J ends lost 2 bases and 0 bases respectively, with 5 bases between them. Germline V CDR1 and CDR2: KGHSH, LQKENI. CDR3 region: CASSPNDSYEQYF. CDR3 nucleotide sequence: TGTGCCAGCTCACCAAACGACTCCTACGAGCAGTACTTC.

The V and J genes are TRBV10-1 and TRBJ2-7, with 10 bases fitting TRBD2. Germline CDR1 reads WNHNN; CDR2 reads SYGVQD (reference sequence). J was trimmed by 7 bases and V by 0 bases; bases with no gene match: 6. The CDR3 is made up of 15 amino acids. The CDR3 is CASSESTLAGVEQYF. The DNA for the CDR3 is TGCGCCAGCAGTGAGTCGACCCTAGCGGGAGTTGAGCAGTACTTC.

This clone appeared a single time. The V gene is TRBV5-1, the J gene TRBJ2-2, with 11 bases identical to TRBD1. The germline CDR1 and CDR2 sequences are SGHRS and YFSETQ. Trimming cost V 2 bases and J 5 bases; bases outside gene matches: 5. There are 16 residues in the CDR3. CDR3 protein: CASSFTGTGGTGELFF. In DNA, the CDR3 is TGCGCCAGCAGCTTTACCGGGACAGGGGGGACCGGGGAGCTGTTTTTT.

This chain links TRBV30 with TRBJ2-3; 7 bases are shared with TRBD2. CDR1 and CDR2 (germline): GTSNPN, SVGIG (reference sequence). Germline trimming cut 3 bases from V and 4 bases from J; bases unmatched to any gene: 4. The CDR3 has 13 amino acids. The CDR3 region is CAWSGGIPDTQYF. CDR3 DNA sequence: TGTGCCTGGAGCGGGGGGATTCCAGATACGCAGTATTTT.

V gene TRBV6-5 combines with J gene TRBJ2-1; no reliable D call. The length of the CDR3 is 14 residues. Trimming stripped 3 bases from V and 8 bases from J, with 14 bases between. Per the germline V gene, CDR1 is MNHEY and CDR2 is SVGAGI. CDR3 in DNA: TGTGCCAGCAGTTATTTGGCCGTAGACCATGAGCAGTTCTTC. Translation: CASSYLAVDHEQFF.

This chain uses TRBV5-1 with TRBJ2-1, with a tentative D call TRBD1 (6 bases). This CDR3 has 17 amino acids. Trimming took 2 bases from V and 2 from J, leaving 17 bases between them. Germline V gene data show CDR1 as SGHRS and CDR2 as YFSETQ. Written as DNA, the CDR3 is TGCGCCAGCAGCTTTATGGACAGCCCGATCACCTACAATGAGCAGTTCTTC. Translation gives CASSFMDSPITYNEQFF. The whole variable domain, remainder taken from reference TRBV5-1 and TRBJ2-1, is KAGVTQTPRYLIKTRGQQVTLSCSPISGHRSVSWYQQTPGQGLQFLFEYFSETQRNKGNFPGRFSGRQFSNSRSEMNVSTLELGDSALYLCASSFMDSPITYNEQFFGPGTRLTVL.

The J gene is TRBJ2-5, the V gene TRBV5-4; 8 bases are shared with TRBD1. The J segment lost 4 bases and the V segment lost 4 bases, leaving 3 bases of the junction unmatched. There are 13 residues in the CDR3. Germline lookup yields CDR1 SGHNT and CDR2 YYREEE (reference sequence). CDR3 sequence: CASSIQGVETQYF. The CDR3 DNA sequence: TGTGCCAGCAGCATACAGGGGGTAGAGACCCAGTACTTC.

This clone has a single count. DNA of the CDR3: TGCAGTGCTTCAGGGGGGAGGGAGCAGTACTTC. It is translated as CSASGGREQYF. The chain combines TRBV20-1 with TRBJ2-7, with D perhaps TRBD1 (7 bases). CDR1 and CDR2 (germline): DFQATT, SNEGSKA (reference sequence). Trimming took 5 bases from V and 7 from J, leaving 12 bases between them. The CDR3 totals 11 residues.

The CDR3 loop is CATSDATGAYEQYF. Here the CDR3 DNA reads TGTGCCACCAGTGATGCGACAGGGGCCTACGAGCAGTACTTC. The chain combines TRBV24-1 with TRBJ2-7; 8 bases line up with TRBD1. Germline V gene sequence: CDR1 KGHDR, CDR2 SFDVKD. This CDR3 has 14 residues. V trimming: 3 bases; J trimming: 2 bases; junction bases outside the gene matches: 2.

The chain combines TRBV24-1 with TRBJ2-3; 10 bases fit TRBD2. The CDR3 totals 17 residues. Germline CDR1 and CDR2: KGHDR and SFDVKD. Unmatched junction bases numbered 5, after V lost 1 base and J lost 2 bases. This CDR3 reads CATSDFASGRFTDTQYF. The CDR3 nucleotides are TGTGCCACCAGTGATTTTGCTAGCGGGAGATTCACAGATACGCAGTATTTT.

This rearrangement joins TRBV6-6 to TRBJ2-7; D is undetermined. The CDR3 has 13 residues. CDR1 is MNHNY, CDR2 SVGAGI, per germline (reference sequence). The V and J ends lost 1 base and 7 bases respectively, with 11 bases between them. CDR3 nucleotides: TGTGCCAGCAGTTACTGGGGTCTCGTAGAGCAGTACTTC. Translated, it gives CASSYWGLVEQYF.

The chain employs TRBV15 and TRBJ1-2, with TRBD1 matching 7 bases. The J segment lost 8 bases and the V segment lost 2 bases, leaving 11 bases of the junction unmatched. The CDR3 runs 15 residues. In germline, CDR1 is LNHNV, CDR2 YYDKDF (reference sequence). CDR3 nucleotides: TGTGCCACCAGCAGACAGACAGACAGGGCGGGCGGCTACACCTTC. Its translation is CATSRQTDRAGGYTF. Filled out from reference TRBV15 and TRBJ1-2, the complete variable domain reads DAMVIQNPRYQVTQFGKPVTLSCSQTLNHNVMYWYQQKSSQAPKLLFHYYDKDFNNEADTPDNFQSRRPNTSFCFLDIRSPGLGDTAMYLCATSRQTDRAGGYTFGSGTRLTVV.

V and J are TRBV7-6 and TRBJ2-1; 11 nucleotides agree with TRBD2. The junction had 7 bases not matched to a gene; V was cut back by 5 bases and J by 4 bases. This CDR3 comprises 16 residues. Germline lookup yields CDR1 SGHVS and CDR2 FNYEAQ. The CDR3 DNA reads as TGTGCCAGCAGCCCCCGGACTAGCGGGCAATACAATGAGCAGTTCTTC. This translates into CASSPRTSGQYNEQFF.

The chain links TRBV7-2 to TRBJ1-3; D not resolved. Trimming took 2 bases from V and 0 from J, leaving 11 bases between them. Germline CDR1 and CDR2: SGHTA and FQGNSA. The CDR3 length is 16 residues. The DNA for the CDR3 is TGTGCCAGCAGCTTACTCCCCGGAGGCTCTGGAAACACCATATATTTT. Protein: CASSLLPGGSGNTIYF.

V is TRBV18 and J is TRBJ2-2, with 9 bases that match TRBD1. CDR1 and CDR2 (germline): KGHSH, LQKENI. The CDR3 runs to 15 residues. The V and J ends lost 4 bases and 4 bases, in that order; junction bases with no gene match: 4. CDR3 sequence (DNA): TGTGCCAGCTCACTAAAGACAGGGGGCACCGGGGAGCTGTTTTTT. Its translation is CASSLKTGGTGELFF.

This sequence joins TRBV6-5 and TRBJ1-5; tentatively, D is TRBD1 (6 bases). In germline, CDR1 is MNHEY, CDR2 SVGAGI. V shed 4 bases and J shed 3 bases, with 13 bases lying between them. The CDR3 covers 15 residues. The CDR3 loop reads CASSFAGGANQPQHF. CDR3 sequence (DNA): TGTGCCAGCAGTTTCGCGGGGGGGGCCAATCAGCCCCAGCATTTT.

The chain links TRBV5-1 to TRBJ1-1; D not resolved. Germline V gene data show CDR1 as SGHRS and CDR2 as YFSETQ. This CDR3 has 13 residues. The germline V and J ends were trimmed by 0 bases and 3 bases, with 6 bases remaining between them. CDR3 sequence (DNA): TGCGCCAGCAGCTTGGCAGGCCACACTGAAGCTTTCTTT. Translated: CASSLAGHTEAFF. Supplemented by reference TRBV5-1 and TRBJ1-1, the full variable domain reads KAGVTQTPRYLIKTRGQQVTLSCSPISGHRSVSWYQQTPGQGLQFLFEYFSETQRNKGNFPGRFSGRQFSNSRSEMNVSTLELGDSALYLCASSLAGHTEAFFGQGTRLTVV.